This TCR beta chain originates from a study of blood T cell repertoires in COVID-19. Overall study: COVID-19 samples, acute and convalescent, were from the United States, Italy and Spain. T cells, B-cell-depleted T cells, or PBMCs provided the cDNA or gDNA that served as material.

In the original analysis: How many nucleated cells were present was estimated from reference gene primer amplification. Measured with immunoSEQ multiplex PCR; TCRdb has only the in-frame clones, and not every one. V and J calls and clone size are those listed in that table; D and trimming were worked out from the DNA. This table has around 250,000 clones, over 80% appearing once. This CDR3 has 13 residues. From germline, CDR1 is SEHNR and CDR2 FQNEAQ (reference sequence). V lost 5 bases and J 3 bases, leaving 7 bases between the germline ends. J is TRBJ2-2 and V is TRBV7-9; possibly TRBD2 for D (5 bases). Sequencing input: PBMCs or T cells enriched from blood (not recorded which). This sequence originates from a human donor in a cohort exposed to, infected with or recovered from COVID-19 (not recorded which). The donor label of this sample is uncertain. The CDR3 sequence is CASSPGYTGELFF. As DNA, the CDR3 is TGTGCCAGCAGCCCGGGATACACCGGGGAGCTGTTTTTT. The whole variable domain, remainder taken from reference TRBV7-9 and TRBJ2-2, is DTGVSQNPRHKITKRGQNVTFRCDPISEHNRLYWYRQTLGQGPEFLTYFQNEAQLEKSRLLSDRFSAERPKGSFSTLEIQRTEQGDSAMYLCASSPGYTGELFFGEGSRLTVL.